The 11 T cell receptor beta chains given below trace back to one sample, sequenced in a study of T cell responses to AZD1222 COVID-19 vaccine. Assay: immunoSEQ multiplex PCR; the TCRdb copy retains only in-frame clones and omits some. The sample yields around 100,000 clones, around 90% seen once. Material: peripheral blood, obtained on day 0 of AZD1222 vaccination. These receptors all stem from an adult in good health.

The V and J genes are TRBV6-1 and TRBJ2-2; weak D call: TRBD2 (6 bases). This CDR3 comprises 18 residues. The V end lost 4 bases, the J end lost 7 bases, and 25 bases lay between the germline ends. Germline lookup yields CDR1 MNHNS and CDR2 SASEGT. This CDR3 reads CASSVLVGGPLSGGELFF. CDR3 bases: TGTGCCAGCAGTGTATTGGTCGGGGGACCCCTAAGCGGCGGGGAGCTGTTTTTT.

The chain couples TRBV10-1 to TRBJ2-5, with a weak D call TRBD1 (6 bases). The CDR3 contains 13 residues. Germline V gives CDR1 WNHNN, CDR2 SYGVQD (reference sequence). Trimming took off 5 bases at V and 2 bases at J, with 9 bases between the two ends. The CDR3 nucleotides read TGCGCCAGCAGTCCCGACAGGCAAGAGACCCAGTACTTC. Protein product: CASSPDRQETQYF.

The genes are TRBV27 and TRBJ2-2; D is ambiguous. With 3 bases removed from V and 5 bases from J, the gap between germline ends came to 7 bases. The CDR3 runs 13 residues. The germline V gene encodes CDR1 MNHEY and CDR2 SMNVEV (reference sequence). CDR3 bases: TGTGCCAGCAGTTTGGGGAAAACCGGGGAGCTGTTTTTT. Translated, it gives CASSLGKTGELFF.

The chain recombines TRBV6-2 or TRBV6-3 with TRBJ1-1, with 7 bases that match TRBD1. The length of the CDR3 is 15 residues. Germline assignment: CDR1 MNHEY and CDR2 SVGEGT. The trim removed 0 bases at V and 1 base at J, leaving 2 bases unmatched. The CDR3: CASSYSGTANTEAFF. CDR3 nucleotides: TGTGCCAGCAGTTACTCAGGGACAGCGAACACTGAAGCTTTCTTT.

The CDR3 DNA sequence: TGTGCCAGCAGCCCCAGATTTCTAAGTGAGCAGTTCTTC. It encodes CASSPRFLSEQFF. The V gene is TRBV3-1 (or the pseudogene TRBV3-2), the J gene TRBJ2-1; the D is unclear. CDR3 length: 13 residues. The germline V and J ends were trimmed by 4 bases and 9 bases, with 13 bases remaining between them. Germline V gene sequence: CDR1 LGHDT, CDR2 YNNKEL (reference sequence).

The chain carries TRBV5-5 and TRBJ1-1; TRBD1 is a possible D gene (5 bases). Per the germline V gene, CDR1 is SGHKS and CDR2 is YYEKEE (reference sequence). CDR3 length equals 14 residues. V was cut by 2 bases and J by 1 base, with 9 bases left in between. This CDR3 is CASSFRGSNTEAFF. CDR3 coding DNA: TGTGCCAGCAGCTTCCGGGGCTCGAACACTGAAGCTTTCTTT.

CDR3 protein: CATTGKGTDTQYF. The CDR3 region has the DNA TGTGCCACCACCGGGAAGGGAACAGATACGCAGTATTTT. The chain recombines TRBV24-1 with TRBJ2-3; possible D gene TRBD2, 5 bases. V was shortened by 8 bases and J by 3 bases, with 11 bases between the two germline ends. CDR1 and CDR2 (germline): KGHDR, SFDVKD. The length of the CDR3 is 13 residues.

The CDR3 bases are TGTGCCAGCTCCCACCGGGGGCGAGCCGAAGCCAATGAAAAACTGTTTTTT. It encodes CASSHRGRAEANEKLFF. V is TRBV18 and J is TRBJ1-4; maybe TRBD1 (6 bases). CDR3 size: 17 residues. In germline, CDR1 is KGHSH, CDR2 LQKENI. Trimming took off 6 bases at V and 5 bases at J, with 22 bases between the two ends.

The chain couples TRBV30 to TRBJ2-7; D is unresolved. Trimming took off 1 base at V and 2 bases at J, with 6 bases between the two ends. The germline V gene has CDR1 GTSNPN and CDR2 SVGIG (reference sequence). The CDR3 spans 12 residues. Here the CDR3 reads CAWSAITYEQYF. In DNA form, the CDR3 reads TGTGCCTGGAGTGCGATCACCTACGAGCAGTACTTC. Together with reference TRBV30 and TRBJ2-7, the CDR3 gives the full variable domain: SQTIHQWPATLVQPVGSPLSLECTVEGTSNPNLYWYRQAAGRGLQLLFYSVGIGQISSEVPQNLSASRPQDRQFILSSKKLLLSDSGFYLCAWSAITYEQYFGPGTRLTVT.

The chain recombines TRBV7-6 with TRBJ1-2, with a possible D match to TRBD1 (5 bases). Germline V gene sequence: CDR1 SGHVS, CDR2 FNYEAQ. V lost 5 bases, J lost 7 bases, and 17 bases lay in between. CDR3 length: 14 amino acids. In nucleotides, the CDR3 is TGTGCCAGCAGCCGCGGGACTGGAGCTCTTGGCTACACCTTC. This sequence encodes CASSRGTGALGYTF.

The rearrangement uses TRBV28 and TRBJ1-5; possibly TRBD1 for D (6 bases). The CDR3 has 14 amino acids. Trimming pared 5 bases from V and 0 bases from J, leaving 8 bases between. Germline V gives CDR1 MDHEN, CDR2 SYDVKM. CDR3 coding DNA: TGTGCCAGCAGTCGGACAGATAGCAATCAGCCCCAGCATTTT. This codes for CASSRTDSNQPQHF.